Listed below are T cell receptor beta chains from one sample, sequenced in a study of cytomegalovirus exposure and HLA in healthy donors. Repertoires were generated with immunoSEQ multiplex PCR, while TCRdb's copy carries only in-frame clones and drops some. In the table there are about 160,000 clones, approximately 74% of which are singletons. The sequenced material came from PBMCs. The receptors stem from a woman aged 25 to 45 in good health and CMV-seronegative. The CDR3 runs from the conserved cysteine through the conserved F or W. A D gene is named only where the DNA matches it firmly. Size values are once, few and many counts, or a class for expanded clones, and some rows have none.

V gene	clone size	J gene	D gene	CDR3 DNA	CDR3 protein
TRBV27	-	TRBJ2-1	-	TGTGCCAGCAGTCTACCTAGGCATAGCTCCTACAATGAGCAGTTCTTC	CASSLPRHSSYNEQFF
TRBV7-2	-	TRBJ2-2	TRBD2	TGTGCCAGCAGGAAGCGGGGGGGCGACAACACCGGGGAGCTGTTTTTT	CASRKRGGDNTGELFF
TRBV7-7	-	TRBJ2-5	-	TGTGCTAGCAGCCCTTTGGCGGGTTTGGAAGAGACCCAGTACTTC	CASSPLAGLEETQYF
TRBV15	-	TRBJ1-5	-	TGTGCCACCAGACGGGGTAATCAGCCCCAGCATTTT	CATRRGNQPQHF
TRBV21-1	-	TRBJ1-6	-	TGTGCCAGCAGCAAAGACAGGGAAAGTTCCCTCCACTTT	CASSKDRESSLHF
TRBV4-3	few	TRBJ2-1	-	TGCGCCAGCAGCCTCTATGACTACAATGAGCAGTTCTTC	CASSLYDYNEQFF
TRBV27	-	TRBJ2-7	TRBD2	TGTGCCAGCAGTCCCCGCGGGAGCAACGAGCAGTACTTC	CASSPRGSNEQYF
TRBV29-1	-	TRBJ2-2	-	TGCAGCGTTGAAGCACAGCTGAACACCGGGGAGCTGTTTTTT	CSVEAQLNTGELFF
TRBV5-1	-	TRBJ1-2	-	TGCGCCAGCAGCCCGGCACAACTACAGGGATTCTATGGCTACACCTTC	CASSPAQLQGFYGYTF
TRBV5-1	few	TRBJ2-1	-	TGCGCCAGTGCCGAAGCAAGTAATGAGCAGTTCTTC	CASAEASNEQFF
TRBV29-1	once	TRBJ1-4	-	TGCAGCGTTGATGGTGGAGCTGAAAAACTGTTTTTT	CSVDGGAEKLFF
TRBV7-9	-	TRBJ2-7	TRBD1	TGTGCCAGCAGCTTTGGGGACAGGCCCGAGCAGTACTTC	CASSFGDRPEQYF
TRBV5-1	-	TRBJ1-5	TRBD1	TGCGCCAGCAGCCAGGGGGCTGGCAATCAGCCCCAGCATTTT	CASSQGAGNQPQHF
TRBV14	-	TRBJ1-2	TRBD1	TGTGCCAGCAGCCTTGGAGGGGGCGCGATTGGCTACACCTTC	CASSLGGGAIGYTF
TRBV5-1	few	TRBJ2-2	TRBD2	TGCGCCAGCAGCCTTCAAGCGGGAGGAAACACCGGGGAGCTGTTTTTT	CASSLQAGGNTGELFF
TRBV5-6	-	TRBJ1-2	-	TGTGCCAGCAGCTTGGTTAGGGACATAAACTATGGCTACACCTTC	CASSLVRDINYGYTF
TRBV13	-	TRBJ2-1	TRBD2	TGTGCCAGCAGCTTAGGGCTAGCGGGGAATGAGCAGTTCTTC	CASSLGLAGNEQFF
TRBV11-2	-	TRBJ2-7	-	TGTGCCAGCAGCTTAGATCGACAGATTTCCTACGAGCAGTACTTC	CASSLDRQISYEQYF
TRBV9	-	TRBJ2-7	-	TGTGCCAGCAGCGACGCCGGGACTTCAGTATCCTACGAGCAGTACTTC	CASSDAGTSVSYEQYF
TRBV4-1	few	TRBJ1-2	-	TGCGCCAGCAGCCAAGATTCGGCGACAACGGCTGGCTACACCTTC	CASSQDSATTAGYTF
TRBV10-3	-	TRBJ2-1	-	TGTGCCATCAGTGATGTGGGTGGGGTTAGCGGAAACAATGAGCAGTTCTTC	CAISDVGGVSGNNEQFF
TRBV5-1	few	TRBJ2-5	TRBD2	TGCGCCAGCAGCCCAGCGGGGGGCAGAGAGACCCAGTACTTC	CASSPAGGRETQYF
TRBV5-1	few	TRBJ2-5	TRBD2	TGCGCCAGCACCCCCGGAGCTAGCGGGCGCGGAGAGACCCAGTACTTC	CASTPGASGRGETQYF
TRBV28	few	TRBJ2-1	-	TGTGCCAGCAGTGGAAGAGACTCCCCCTACAATGAGCAGTTCTTC	CASSGRDSPYNEQFF
TRBV5-1	few	TRBJ1-4	TRBD1	TGCGCCAGCAGCACCGGGACAGCTAATGAAAAACTGTTTTTT	CASSTGTANEKLFF
TRBV9	-	TRBJ2-3	TRBD2	TGTGCCAGCAGCGTATCCGCGGGAGGGCCCGCAGATACGCAGTATTTT	CASSVSAGGPADTQYF
TRBV7-9	-	TRBJ2-5	-	TGTGCCAGCAGCTTAGCTAGCGGTGGGACCCAGTACTTC	CASSLASGGTQYF
TRBV6-4	few	TRBJ1-2	-	TGTGCCAGCAGTGATGAGGGGAGGGGTGGCTACACCTTC	CASSDEGRGGYTF
TRBV4-2	-	TRBJ2-7	TRBD1	TGTGCCAGCAGCCAAGAGCTGGGACAGGGCCCCTACGAGCAGTACTTC	CASSQELGQGPYEQYF
TRBV28	-	TRBJ1-4	-	TGTGCCAGCAGCACCGACCGGGACACAACTAATGAAAAACTGTTTTTT	CASSTDRDTTNEKLFF
TRBV11-2	once	TRBJ2-7	-	TGTGCCAGCAGCTCAGTCGGAGGATCCTACGAGCAGTACTTC	CASSSVGGSYEQYF
TRBV30	few	TRBJ2-7	-	TGTGCCTGGAGTGACAGTCATCCCTACGAGCAGTACTTC	CAWSDSHPYEQYF
TRBV6-4	-	TRBJ2-3	-	TGTGCCAGCAGCGAGGACGGGGTCGCCCGGTGGAATACGCAGTATTTT	CASSEDGVARWNTQYF
TRBV28	-	TRBJ2-7	TRBD2	TGTGCCAGCAGCTTCTATAGCGGGGCCTCCTACGAGCAGTACTTC	CASSFYSGASYEQYF
TRBV7-9	-	TRBJ2-7	-	TGTTCCAGCAGCCTGAGTGCGGACTCCTACGAGCAGTACTTC	CSSSLSADSYEQYF
TRBV27	-	TRBJ2-7	-	TGTGCCAGCAGTTTGTCTCCTTACTACGAGCAGTACTTC	CASSLSPYYEQYF
TRBV5-6	few	TRBJ1-6	-	TGTGCCAGCAGCTTTGGGTCGGGGGATTCACCCCTCCACTTT	CASSFGSGDSPLHF
TRBV11-2	-	TRBJ2-7	-	TGTGCCAGCAGTCTAGACAGCTACGAGCAGTACTTC	CASSLDSYEQYF
TRBV29-1	-	TRBJ2-1	TRBD2	TGCAGCGTTGATCGAGCGGGGATCAACAATGAGCAGTTCTTC	CSVDRAGINNEQFF
TRBV11-2	-	TRBJ2-7	TRBD2	TGTGCCAGCAGCTTAATATCGGGTCCTAGCGGGACAAAAGAGCAGTACTTC	CASSLISGPSGTKEQYF
TRBV7-3	-	TRBJ1-1	-	TGTGCCAGCTCCCCGGGACTCCGGATGGTGGACACTGAAGCTTTCTTT	CASSPGLRMVDTEAFF
TRBV6-6	-	TRBJ1-5	TRBD1	TGTGCCAGCAGAACAGGGGAAAATCAGCCCCAGCATTTT	CASRTGENQPQHF